This T cell receptor beta chain was observed in a study of liver allograft versus peripheral blood T cells. Study-wide background: Intrahepatic T cell receptor repertoires from transplanted livers were compared against repertoires in recipients' peripheral blood. Study results and caveats: It was reported that the T cell receptor repertoires found inside liver allografts differed from those that were detected in peripheral blood.

TCRdb analysed the reads with MiXCR anew, one entry per CDR3 protein. Among about 5,100 distinct CDR3 sequences listed, around a sixth were seen once. This clonotype is medium-sized within its sample. Its specificity is not known. J gave up 5 bases and V 4 bases, and 7 bases lay outside the gene matches. The CDR3 extends over 14 amino acids. Per the germline V gene, CDR1 is SEHNR and CDR2 is FQNEAQ (reference sequence). This receptor was obtained from a human patient who had a liver transplant. The graft donor may account for some of the T cells. The chain joins TRBV7-9 to TRBJ2-5, with 7 bases fitting TRBD1. CDR3 residues: CASSWDSLGETQYF. The CDR3 DNA sequence: TGTGCCAGCAGCTGGGACAGCTTGGGGGAGACCCAGTACTTC. The full variable domain, in which reference TRBV7-9 and TRBJ2-5 provide the parts outside the CDR3, is DTGVSQNPRHKITKRGQNVTFRCDPISEHNRLYWYRQTLGQGPEFLTYFQNEAQLEKSRLLSDRFSAERPKGSFSTLEIQRTEQGDSAMYLCASSWDSLGETQYFGPGTRLLVL.